A selection of T cell receptor beta chains follows, all from one sample in a study of identical twins. TCRdb passed the 5' RACE reads through MiXCR, listing each CDR3 protein once. The data contain around 470,000 distinct CDR3 sequences, approximately 15% of them singletons. The sample was also linked to a second study, of yellow fever vaccine responses in identical twins.

The sample taken for sequencing was CD4+ T cells sorted from blood. The receptors derive from a woman between 18 and 29 years old in good health. CDR3s include the opening cysteine and the closing phenylalanine or tryptophan. D genes are given only for firm matches. A clone size is listed for some rows: how often the clone was seen (once, few, many), or a class if it is expanded.

d_gene | j_gene | v_gene | abundance | CDR3aa | CDR3nt
- | TRBJ2-5 | TRBV28 | - | CASISVGGTQYF | TGTGCCAGCATCAGTGTGGGAGGGACCCAGTACTTC
TRBD1 | TRBJ1-1 | TRBV7-6 | few | CASSLAGQGAEAFF | TGTGCCAGCAGCTTAGCCGGACAGGGCGCTGAAGCTTTCTTT
TRBD2 | TRBJ2-1 | TRBV20-1 | few | CSAFGGAAYNEQFF | TGCAGTGCTTTCGGGGGGGCCGCCTACAATGAGCAGTTCTTC
- | TRBJ2-6 | TRBV9 | few | CASSVEDSGANVLTF | TGTGCCAGCAGCGTAGAGGACTCTGGGGCCAACGTCCTGACTTTC
- | TRBJ1-4 | TRBV15 | many | CATSRVAGLNEKLFF | TGTGCCACCAGCAGAGTTGCAGGGCTTAATGAAAAACTGTTTTTT
TRBD2 | TRBJ2-2 | TRBV7-2 | - | CASSRRGGAVDLGELFF | TGTGCCAGCAGCAGGCGGGGGGGCGCGGTAGATTTGGGGGAGCTGTTTTTT
- | TRBJ2-7 | TRBV4-3 | - | CASSQDLGVRGEHYF | TGCGCCAGCAGCCAAGATTTGGGGGTTCGGGGCGAGCATTACTTC
TRBD2 | TRBJ2-1 | TRBV6-1 | few | CASTERLARGNEQFF | TGTGCCAGCACCGAAAGACTAGCGAGGGGCAATGAGCAGTTCTTC
TRBD2 | TRBJ2-1 | TRBV6-2/TRBV6-3 | few | CASKPAGGNEQFF | TGTGCCAGCAAGCCAGCGGGAGGGAATGAGCAGTTCTTC
- | TRBJ1-2 | TRBV12-5 | few | CASGLRWRGYTF | TGTGCTAGTGGTTTACGTTGGAGGGGCTACACCTTC
- | TRBJ2-5 | TRBV7-2 | - | CASSWARQETQYF | TGTGCCAGCAGCTGGGCTAGGCAAGAGACCCAGTACTTC
TRBD1 | TRBJ2-2 | TRBV20-1 | - | CSARIDRGLGTGELFF | TGCAGTGCTAGGATCGACAGGGGGCTGGGTACCGGGGAGCTGTTTTTT
TRBD2 | TRBJ2-1 | TRBV7-3 | - | CASSISSGNEQFF | TGTGCCAGCAGCATATCTAGCGGCAATGAGCAGTTCTTC
TRBD2 | TRBJ2-7 | TRBV28 | - | CATYSRLAGGPKYIYEQYF | TGTGCCACCTATTCCCGACTAGCGGGAGGGCCTAAGTATATCTACGAGCAGTACTTC
TRBD1 | TRBJ2-5 | TRBV20-1 | - | CSAPPGTGVGETQYF | TGCAGTGCCCCACCCGGGACAGGGGTGGGGGAGACCCAGTACTTC
- | TRBJ2-5 | TRBV4-1 | - | CASSISGTAGETQYF | TGCGCCAGCAGCATTTCCGGGACGGCGGGGGAGACCCAGTACTTC
TRBD2 | TRBJ2-3 | TRBV6-1 | - | CASTPVGGGPIDTQYF | TGTGCCAGCACCCCTGTTGGCGGGGGGCCTATCGATACGCAGTATTTT
- | TRBJ1-1 | TRBV9 | few | CASSVAPGTTEAFF | TGTGCCAGCAGCGTAGCCCCAGGGACGACTGAAGCTTTCTTT
- | TRBJ2-1 | TRBV12-3/TRBV12-4 | few | CATAGSSNEQFF | TGTGCCACCGCGGGGAGTAGCAATGAGCAGTTCTTC
TRBD1 | TRBJ2-7 | TRBV6-1 | many | CASTYRGVGFYEQYF | TGTGCCAGCACCTACAGGGGCGTAGGGTTCTACGAGCAGTACTTC
- | TRBJ1-6 | TRBV10-3 | many | CAISEGTNSPLHF | TGTGCCATCAGTGAGGGGACCAATTCACCCCTCCACTTT
- | TRBJ2-7 | TRBV10-3 | - | CAISESHYEQYF | TGTGCCATCAGTGAGTCACATTACGAGCAGTACTTC
- | TRBJ2-3 | TRBV21-1 | - | CASSGDRSSTDTQYF | TGTGCCAGCAGCGGGGATCGGAGTAGCACAGATACGCAGTATTTT
TRBD2 | TRBJ2-7 | TRBV2 | - | CASTRTGLLAGQYEQYF | TGTGCCAGCACTCGAACAGGGCTACTAGCGGGACAATACGAGCAGTACTTC
- | TRBJ2-7 | TRBV27 | - | CASSWGRSEQYF | TGTGCCAGCAGTTGGGGGAGAAGCGAGCAGTACTTC
- | TRBJ2-7 | TRBV27 | - | CASSFLTSYEQYF | TGTGCCAGCAGTTTCCTAACATCCTACGAGCAGTACTTC
TRBD2 | TRBJ2-7 | TRBV24-1 | few | CATSANGLAGVEQYF | TGTGCCACCAGTGCTAATGGGCTAGCGGGAGTCGAGCAGTACTTC
- | TRBJ2-3 | TRBV7-7 | few | CASSLAEGKDTQYF | TGTGCTAGCAGCTTGGCGGAGGGGAAGGATACGCAGTATTTT
- | TRBJ1-1 | TRBV4-1 | - | CASSQDLQGRGRAFF | TGCGCCAGCAGCCAAGATCTACAGGGACGGGGGAGGGCTTTCTTT
TRBD2 | TRBJ2-1 | TRBV20-1 | - | CSASIPGGYNEQFF | TGCAGTGCTAGTATTCCGGGGGGTTACAATGAGCAGTTCTTC
TRBD2 | TRBJ2-3 | TRBV6-5 | - | CASSTSGPEKDTQYF | TGTGCCAGCAGTACTAGCGGGCCCGAAAAAGATACGCAGTATTTT
TRBD1 | TRBJ2-1 | TRBV7-9 | - | CASSLWGQPYNEQFF | TGTGCCAGCAGCCTCTGGGGACAGCCCTACAATGAGCAGTTCTTC
- | TRBJ2-1 | TRBV14 | many | CASSQSQRAASYNEQFF | TGTGCCAGCAGCCAATCTCAACGGGCAGCAAGCTACAATGAGCAGTTCTTC
TRBD1 | TRBJ2-1 | TRBV5-1 | few | CASSSNTGGAYNEQFF | TGCGCCAGCAGCTCGAACACAGGGGGCGCATACAATGAGCAGTTCTTC
TRBD2 | TRBJ2-7 | TRBV15 | - | CATSRGAAGGREQYF | TGTGCCACCAGCAGAGGAGCAGCGGGAGGTCGGGAGCAGTACTTC
TRBD2 | TRBJ2-1 | TRBV3-1 | - | CASSQDLAGNYNEQFF | TGTGCCAGCAGCCAAGATCTAGCGGGGAATTACAATGAGCAGTTCTTC
TRBD2 | TRBJ2-6 | TRBV5-1 | - | CASSFSGLAGSSGANVLTF | TGCGCCAGCAGCTTCAGTGGACTAGCGGGAAGCTCTGGGGCCAACGTCCTGACTTTC
TRBD2 | TRBJ2-7 | TRBV7-2 | few | CASSLVAGDSYEQYF | TGTGCCAGCAGCTTAGTAGCGGGAGACTCCTACGAGCAGTACTTC
- | TRBJ2-1 | TRBV24-1 | - | CATSDLQASSSSYNEQFF | TGTGCCACCAGTGATTTGCAAGCTAGCTCTAGCTCCTACAATGAGCAGTTCTTC
TRBD1 | TRBJ2-5 | TRBV18 | once | CASSFRDSMFQETQYF | TGTGCCAGCTCATTTCGGGACAGTATGTTCCAAGAGACCCAGTACTTC
TRBD2 | TRBJ2-1 | TRBV6-1 | few | CASSPHRTGTSPDEQFF | TGTGCCAGCAGTCCACACCGCACCGGGACTAGCCCGGACGAGCAGTTCTTC
- | TRBJ2-7 | TRBV7-2 | - | CASRGGALQLRAYEQYF | TGTGCCAGCAGAGGGGGGGCCCTTCAATTAAGGGCCTACGAGCAGTACTTC
TRBD2 | TRBJ2-7 | TRBV5-4 | - | CASSSALGTSGGPSPYEQYF | TGTGCCAGCAGCTCCGCCTTGGGGACTAGCGGGGGGCCCTCCCCCTACGAGCAGTACTTC
TRBD2 | TRBJ2-1 | TRBV2 | few | CASSEDLAGANSYNEQFF | TGTGCCAGCAGTGAAGATCTAGCGGGGGCCAACTCCTACAATGAGCAGTTCTTC
TRBD2 | TRBJ2-1 | TRBV9 | few | CASSARFKASGGHSYNEQFF | TGTGCCAGCAGCGCCCGTTTTAAGGCTAGCGGGGGCCACTCCTACAATGAGCAGTTCTTC
TRBD2 | TRBJ2-3 | TRBV7-3 | - | CASSLRTSGGLFTDTQYF | TGTGCCAGCAGCTTAAGGACTAGCGGGGGGCTGTTCACAGATACGCAGTATTTT
- | TRBJ2-6 | TRBV20-1 | - | CSARLIGAFSGANVLTF | TGCAGTGCTAGACTGATCGGCGCCTTCTCTGGGGCCAACGTCCTGACTTTC
TRBD1 | TRBJ1-3 | TRBV2 | - | CASSEGDRLSGNTIYF | TGTGCCAGCAGTGAAGGGGACAGGCTTTCTGGAAACACCATATATTTT